The 20 T cell receptor beta chains given below trace back to one sample, sequenced in a study of T cell responses to AZD1222 COVID-19 vaccine. TCRdb keeps only in-frame clones here, not all; method: immunoSEQ multiplex PCR. The data contain about 140,000 clones, over 85% of them singletons. Sequencing was performed on peripheral blood, taken on day 0 of MenACWY control vaccination. These TCRs come from an adult in good health.

CDR3 loop: CASSFEGGQPQHF. CDR3 DNA sequence: TGTGCCAGCAGCTTTGAGGGGGGACAGCCCCAGCATTTT. J is TRBJ1-5 and V is TRBV7-9; D perhaps matches TRBD1 (6 bases). The CDR3 sequence is 13 residues long. V shed 3 bases and J shed 7 bases, with 10 bases lying between them. The germline CDR1 and CDR2 sequences are SEHNR and FQNEAQ (reference sequence).

This clone appeared a single time. The rearrangement uses TRBV24-1 and TRBJ2-5; D is perhaps TRBD1 or TRBD2 (6 bases each). V was trimmed by 5 bases and J by 5 bases, leaving 11 bases between them. This CDR3 is built from 13 residues. The germline V gene has CDR1 KGHDR and CDR2 SFDVKD. The CDR3 region is CATSGGAGETQYF. The CDR3 DNA is TGTGCCACCAGTGGGGGGGCCGGGGAGACCCAGTACTTC.

The chain joins TRBV5-1 to TRBJ1-2; a possible D gene is TRBD1 (6 bases). Germline-derived CDR1 and CDR2 are SGHRS and YFSETQ. The CDR3 covers 14 residues. V lost 0 bases and J lost 4, with 10 bases in between. In nucleotides, the CDR3 is TGCGCCAGCAGCTTGGAGTCAGGGGTCTATGGCTACACCTTC. Encoded protein: CASSLESGVYGYTF.

This chain joins TRBV28 and TRBJ1-2; D ambiguous. The germline CDR1 and CDR2 sequences are MDHEN and SYDVKM. V was trimmed by 7 bases and J by 4 bases, leaving 16 bases between them. The CDR3 runs to 14 residues. The CDR3 spells CASTRDWNGYGYTF. CDR3 bases: TGTGCCAGCACCCGCGATTGGAATGGCTATGGCTACACCTTC.

This clone was observed once. The V and J genes are TRBV5-1 and TRBJ2-5; weak D call: TRBD2 (7 bases). V was cut by 6 bases and J by 5 bases, with 20 bases left in between. CDR3 length: 15 amino acids. Per the germline V gene, CDR1 is SGHRS and CDR2 is YFSETQ. CDR3 nucleotide sequence: TGCGCCAGCACCCACGGGGGGCCTTCTGGGGAGACCCAGTACTTC. This sequence encodes CASTHGGPSGETQYF.

This sequence joins TRBV29-1 and TRBJ1-2; TRBD1 is a possible D gene (5 bases). Deletions cut 6 bases from V and 6 bases from J, with 11 bases between. There are 11 residues in the CDR3. CDR1 is SQVTM, CDR2 ANQGSEA, per germline. CDR3 bases: TGCAGCGTCCCCAGGGAGGATGGCTACACCTTC. Protein: CSVPREDGYTF.

CDR3 sequence (DNA): TGTGCCAGTAGTATCTCCCCGGGTTCTTACTATGGCTACACCTTC. It translates to CASSISPGSYYGYTF. V and J are TRBV19 and TRBJ1-2; D not certain. CDR3 length: 15 residues. Trimming removed 3 bases at V and 3 bases at J, with 14 bases between. The germline CDR1 and CDR2 sequences are LNHDA and SQIVND (reference sequence).

This rearrangement joins TRBV9 to TRBJ2-2; D uncertain. The V end lost 1 base, the J end lost 3 bases, and 1 base lay between the germline ends. Germline CDR1 SGDLS, CDR2 YYNGEE. CDR3 size: 12 residues. The CDR3 loop is CASSVYTGELFF. The CDR3 region has the DNA TGTGCCAGCAGCGTATACACCGGGGAGCTGTTTTTT. Supplemented by reference TRBV9 and TRBJ2-2, the full variable domain reads DSGVTQTPKHLITATGQRVTLRCSPRSGDLSVYWYQQSLDQGLQFLIQYYNGEERAKGNILERFSAQQFPDLHSELNLSSLELGDSALYFCASSVYTGELFFGEGSRLTVL.

As DNA, the CDR3 is TGTGCCAGCAGTGCGGGGTCAGAGCGAGAAGCTTTCTTT. Translated, it gives CASSAGSEREAFF. J is TRBJ1-1 and V is TRBV2; D remains unclear. CDR1 is SNHLY, CDR2 FYNNEI, per germline. Trimming cost V 4 bases and J 8 bases, with 14 bases left between them. The CDR3 length is 13 residues.

This chain links TRBV4-1 with TRBJ2-3; TRBD1 matches 9 bases. CDR3 length: 16 residues. Per the germline V gene, CDR1 is MGHRA and CDR2 is YSYEKL. J was trimmed by 3 bases and V by 0 bases; bases with no gene match: 4. The CDR3 DNA is TGCGCCAGCAGCCAAGAATTGACAGGGGGGACAGATACGCAGTATTTT. Translated: CASSQELTGGTDTQYF.

This chain connects TRBV5-1 to TRBJ1-2, with D unclear. Germline CDR1 is SGHRS and CDR2 is YFSETQ. This CDR3 has 13 amino acids. Trimming took off 0 bases at V and 8 bases at J, with 11 bases between the two ends. The CDR3 nucleotides read TGCGCCAGCAGCTTGGATGGGGATGCCGGCTACACCTTC. It is translated as CASSLDGDAGYTF.

J is TRBJ1-2 and V is TRBV5-4; TRBD1 matches at 7 bases. The CDR3 is 14 amino acids. The germline V gene encodes CDR1 SGHNT and CDR2 YYREEE (reference sequence). The ends lost 4 bases at V and 3 bases at J; junction bases unmatched: 6. CDR3 DNA: TGTGCCAGCAGCGCGCCCAGGGGGGACTATGGCTACACCTTC. This translates into CASSAPRGDYGYTF. The variable domain in full, completed from reference TRBV5-4 and TRBJ1-2, reads ETGVTQSPTHLIKTRGQQVTLRCSSQSGHNTVSWYQQALGQGPQFIFQYYREEENGRGNFPPRFSGLQFPNYSSELNVNALELDDSALYLCASSAPRGDYGYTFGSGTRLTVV.

V gene TRBV4-1 combines with J gene TRBJ2-2, with 10 bases identical to TRBD1. The ends lost 6 bases at V and 6 bases at J; junction bases unmatched: 1. The CDR3 is 13 amino acids. Germline V gene lookup returns CDR1 MGHRA and CDR2 YSYEKL. In nucleotides, the CDR3 is TGCGCCAGCAGGGACAGGGGGTCCGGGGAGCTGTTTTTT. Amino acid sequence: CASRDRGSGELFF.

The CDR3 is CASSARLSGVADTQYF. The DNA for the CDR3 is TGTGCCAGCAGTGCCAGGCTTAGCGGGGTGGCAGATACGCAGTATTTT. The rearrangement joins TRBV6-2 or TRBV6-3 to TRBJ2-3; 8 positions match TRBD2. This CDR3 region has 16 residues. CDR1 MNHEY and CDR2 SVGEGT come from the germline V gene. Trimming cost V 5 bases and J 4 bases; bases outside gene matches: 11.

This chain links TRBV2 with TRBJ2-7, with 7 bases that match TRBD2. The junction had 4 bases not matched to a gene; V was cut back by 7 bases and J by 4 bases. Germline-derived CDR1 and CDR2 are SNHLY and FYNNEI. The CDR3 loop spans 12 amino acids. CDR3 protein: CASTGGGYEQYF. CDR3 nucleotide sequence: TGTGCCAGCACGGGCGGGGGATACGAGCAGTACTTC.

The chain recombines TRBV6-5 with TRBJ1-4, with D possibly TRBD1 on 5 matching bases. Trimming removed 0 bases from V and 5 bases from J, with 10 bases in between. Germline V CDR1 and CDR2: MNHEY, SVGAGI. The CDR3 has 15 residues. The CDR3 reads CASSYSIRANEKLFF. The CDR3 region has the DNA TGTGCCAGCAGTTACTCGATCAGGGCAAATGAAAAACTGTTTTTT.

The V and J genes are TRBV7-9 and TRBJ1-1; unclear D gene. Germline CDR1 reads SEHNR; CDR2 reads FQNEAQ (reference sequence). The CDR3 loop spans 15 amino acids. Trimming took 5 bases from V and 0 from J, leaving 13 bases between them. The CDR3 region is CASSAISGLNTEAFF. As DNA, the CDR3 is TGTGCCAGCAGCGCGATATCCGGGTTGAACACTGAAGCTTTCTTT.

V and J are TRBV18 and TRBJ2-1; D is undetermined. The CDR3 loop spans 15 amino acids. Germline assignment: CDR1 KGHSH and CDR2 LQKENI. Trimming removed 3 bases at V and 4 bases at J, with 13 bases between. CDR3 sequence reads: CASSPYWTDYNEQFF. DNA for the CDR3: TGTGCCAGCTCACCCTATTGGACGGATTACAATGAGCAGTTCTTC.

This chain uses TRBV4-1 with TRBJ2-7, with 7 bases aligning to TRBD1. Trimming took 4 bases from V and 2 from J; bases not matched to a gene: 5. The CDR3 has 14 residues. CDR1 is MGHRA, CDR2 YSYEKL, per germline. The CDR3 sequence: CASSPRGTAYEQYF. The DNA of the CDR3 is TGCGCCAGCAGCCCGCGAGGGACAGCCTACGAGCAGTACTTC.

V and J are TRBV3-1 (or the pseudogene TRBV3-2) and TRBJ2-1, with 8 bases fitting TRBD2. V gave up 0 bases and J gave up 7 bases; unmatched junction bases: 14. The CDR3 totals 18 residues. Germline CDR1 and CDR2: LGHDT and YNNKEL (reference sequence). DNA for the CDR3: TGTGCCAGCAGCCAAGAGTTCGGGTGGCGGGGGGAATTGAATGAGCAGTTCTTC. This encodes CASSQEFGWRGELNEQFF.